This TCR beta chain was profiled in a study of blood T cell repertoires in COVID-19. Background on the study: The samples span acute and convalescent COVID-19 from the United States, Italy and Spain. The cDNA or gDNA used as material had been derived from T cells, B-cell-depleted T cells, or PBMCs.

Trimming pared 2 bases from V and 3 bases from J, leaving 16 bases between. Germline V CDR1 and CDR2: GTSNPN, SVGIG (reference sequence). This CDR3 contains 15 residues. Source study methods: Reference gene primers were amplified, and this amplification served to estimate nucleated cell counts. The assay was immunoSEQ multiplex PCR, and TCRdb's table has in-frame clones only and misses some. V and J calls and clone size are those listed in that table; D and trimming were worked out from the DNA. The top ten hold 7.5% to 8% of the sample, which has 150,000 or so clones, approximately 84% seen once. The sample comprised peripheral blood. The receptor's source is a man between 35 and 55 years old who had recovered from COVID-19. The chain couples TRBV30 to TRBJ1-1; TRBD1 is a possible D gene (6 bases). CDR3 sequence reads: CAWSSRGMGYTEAFF. Written as DNA, the CDR3 is TGTGCCTGGAGTTCAAGGGGGATGGGGTACACTGAAGCTTTCTTT.